Here is one T cell receptor beta chain with its context. The CDR3 contains 14 residues. With V trimmed by 5 bases and J by 9 bases, 9 bases remained unmatched. Germline V CDR1 and CDR2: SGHDT, YYEEEE. The record originates from a study of blood T cell repertoires in COVID-19. As for the study in general: Some COVID-19 samples were acute and others convalescent; all came from the United States, Italy and Spain.

Per the original data handling: Reference gene primer amplification yielded estimated nucleated cell counts. Clones were sequenced by immunoSEQ multiplex PCR, and TCRdb holds only the in-frame ones, with some missing. V, J and clone size are taken as reported in that table, and D and trimming were inferred from the DNA itself. The sample holds 88,000 or so clones, 65% to 90% seen once. The TCR was taken from a man aged 55 to 70 with acute or convalescent COVID-19. The genes are TRBV5-6 and TRBJ2-2, with TRBD2 identical over 8 bases. The sequenced material came from peripheral blood. The DNA for the CDR3 is TGTGCCAGCAGGGCCGGGACTAGTCCCCGGGAGCTGTTTTTT. Amino acid sequence: CASRAGTSPRELFF.